This record covers a single TCR beta chain. The data are from a study of blood T cell repertoires in COVID-19. About the research overall: Sources were T cells, B-cell-depleted T cells, or PBMCs; the material itself was cDNA or gDNA.

The CDR3 has 15 residues. Germline lookup yields CDR1 MNHEY and CDR2 SMNVEV (reference sequence). Trimming stripped 7 bases from V and 4 bases from J, with 14 bases between. The protocol was immunoSEQ multiplex PCR, while the TCRdb copy is restricted to in-frame clones and leaves out a portion. This repertoire shows hundreds of thousands of clones, about 88% found once; its top ten account for around 1.4%. The TCR originated in a man between 70 and 80 years old with acute or convalescent COVID-19. Sequenced: peripheral blood. This rearrangement joins TRBV27 to TRBJ1-6; D is uncertain. Here the CDR3 reads CASTSWADYNSPLHF. The CDR3 DNA reads as TGTGCCAGCACCTCTTGGGCAGATTATAATTCACCCCTCCACTTT.